These 20 T cell receptor beta chains originate from one sample sequenced in a study of blood T cells in healthy people across ages. A second about 6 to 12 cycle PCR used barcoded and J-beta primers. TCRdb processed the 5' RACE reads anew with MiXCR; each CDR3 protein has one entry. Among roughly 1.5 million distinct CDR3 sequences listed, under 55% were seen once. Sequencing was carried out using blood. The receptor source for this set is a woman aged 18-29 years in good health.

Here the CDR3 reads CASRAGAITDTQYF. In DNA form, the CDR3 reads TGCGCCAGCAGGGCAGGGGCGATCACAGATACGCAGTATTTT. The rearrangement uses TRBV5-1 and TRBJ2-3, with D possibly being TRBD1 (6 bases). V gave up 5 bases and J gave up 2 bases, with 12 bases separating them. The length of the CDR3 is 14 residues. The V gene's germline CDR1 is SGHRS and CDR2 YFSETQ.

This clonotype occurred a few times. The chain recombines TRBV6-1 with TRBJ1-2; D not resolved. V was shortened by 2 bases and J by 3 bases, with 4 bases between the two germline ends. Germline V CDR1 and CDR2: MNHNS, SASEGT. The CDR3 totals 12 residues. The CDR3 DNA reads TGTGCCAGCAGTGAAAGGGACTATGGCTACACCTTC. It yields the protein CASSERDYGYTF.

This clonotype was observed a few times. The genes are TRBV6-5 and TRBJ2-3, with 8 bases that match TRBD2. Germline V gene sequence: CDR1 MNHEY, CDR2 SVGAGI. The CDR3 runs 16 residues. Trimming removed 0 bases from V and 4 bases from J; junction bases left unmatched: 6. DNA of the CDR3: TGTGCCAGCAGTTACTCGCCGGGACTAGAAGCAGATACGCAGTATTTT. This translates into CASSYSPGLEADTQYF.

This sequence joins TRBV4-1 and TRBJ1-1; no reliable D call. CDR1 and CDR2 from the germline V gene are MGHRA and YSYEKL. This CDR3 is 13 amino acids long. V was cut by 0 bases and J by 3 bases, with 5 bases left in between. Written as DNA, the CDR3 is TGCGCCAGCAGCCAAGACATGTACACTGAAGCTTTCTTT. Amino acids: CASSQDMYTEAFF.

For the CDR3, the DNA is TGTGCCAGCAGCTTAGGTGAGGGTCTAGGGGAGCAGTACTTC. It yields the protein CASSLGEGLGEQYF. The chain carries TRBV7-9 and TRBJ2-5, with D possibly called TRBD1 or TRBD2 (5 bases each). Germline-derived CDR1 and CDR2 are SEHNR and FQNEAQ (reference sequence). This CDR3 is 14 amino acids long. The V end lost 1 base, the J end lost 11 bases, and 17 bases lay between the germline ends.

The chain employs TRBV7-2 and TRBJ2-1, with D perhaps TRBD1 or TRBD2 (6 bases each). This CDR3 region has 13 residues. Per the germline V gene, CDR1 is SGHTA and CDR2 is FQGNSA. With 5 bases removed from V and 6 bases from J, the gap between germline ends came to 11 bases. CDR3 sequence reads: CASSPPGANEQFF. The CDR3 region has the DNA TGTGCCAGCAGCCCCCCGGGGGCCAATGAGCAGTTCTTC.

The chain has TRBV27 and TRBJ2-7, with 11 nucleotides matching TRBD2. J was trimmed by 7 bases and V by 4 bases; bases with no gene match: 9. Germline lookup yields CDR1 MNHEY and CDR2 SMNVEV (reference sequence). The CDR3 has 15 residues. CDR3 loop: CASSWASGRSYEQYF. CDR3 nucleotide sequence: TGTGCCAGCAGTTGGGCTAGCGGGAGGTCTTATGAGCAGTACTTC.

This clonotype was found once. The chain is built from TRBV30 and TRBJ1-2, with unresolved D. V lost 3 bases, J lost 4 bases, and 18 bases lay in between. There are 15 residues in the CDR3. Germline loops: CDR1 GTSNPN, CDR2 SVGIG (reference sequence). In DNA form, the CDR3 reads TGTGCCTGGAGCCGGGGTATAGGGCCCATCTATGGCTACACCTTC. Translated, it gives CAWSRGIGPIYGYTF.

The chain uses TRBV7-3 and TRBJ2-1; 10 bases line up with TRBD2. This CDR3 comprises 16 residues. Germline V gives CDR1 SGHTA, CDR2 FQGTGA. With 4 bases clipped from V and 4 bases from J, the junction kept 7 bases outside the gene matches. This CDR3 reads CASSSRGLANYNEQFF. The CDR3 nucleotides are TGTGCCAGCAGCTCTAGGGGACTAGCGAATTACAATGAGCAGTTCTTC.

The chain joins TRBV12-3 or TRBV12-4 to TRBJ2-7; 7 nucleotides match TRBD1. V lost 7 bases and J lost 7; bases outside the gene matches: 7. The CDR3 has 12 residues. The CDR3 loop reads CASTDRENEQYF. CDR3 in DNA: TGTGCCAGCACCGACAGGGAAAATGAGCAGTACTTC.

This chain connects TRBV7-2 to TRBJ1-2; D perhaps matches TRBD1 (5 bases). This CDR3 comprises 14 residues. V lost 4 bases and J lost 1, with 10 bases in between. Germline CDR1 reads SGHTA; CDR2 reads FQGNSA. CDR3 coding DNA: TGTGCCAGCAGCTATGACAGCATTAACTATGGCTACACCTTC. Translated: CASSYDSINYGYTF.

This clonotype has only a few counts. V and J are TRBV20-1 and TRBJ2-1; 11 bases line up with TRBD2. CDR1 and CDR2 from the germline V gene are DFQATT and SNEGSKA (reference sequence). The CDR3 extends over 16 amino acids. The V and J ends lost 1 base and 2 bases, in that order; junction bases with no gene match: 4. CDR3 loop: CSARGLAGGTYNEQFF. CDR3 coding DNA: TGCAGTGCTAGAGGGCTAGCGGGGGGAACCTACAATGAGCAGTTCTTC.

The chain recombines TRBV12-3 or TRBV12-4 with TRBJ2-1; D remains unclear. Trimming shortened V by 7 bases and J by 0 bases, and 10 bases separated the two germline ends. This CDR3 contains 14 residues. CDR3 sequence (DNA): TGTGCCAGCACCCTAATCCCCTCCTACAATGAGCAGTTCTTC. It is translated as CASTLIPSYNEQFF.

This clonotype came up a few times. The chain has TRBV3-1 and TRBJ2-6; D not resolved. V lost 0 bases and J lost 2, with 8 bases in between. The CDR3 runs 16 residues. Germline assignment: CDR1 LGHDT and CDR2 YNNKEL (reference sequence). CDR3 coding DNA: TGTGCCAGCAGCCAAGAAGGCCTGACTGGGGCCAACGTCCTGACTTTC. It translates to CASSQEGLTGANVLTF.

The V and J genes are TRBV12-5 and TRBJ1-1, with no clear D. V dropped 6 bases and J dropped 7 bases, with 12 bases sitting between them. The CDR3 totals 12 residues. In germline, CDR1 is LGHNT, CDR2 FRNRAP. CDR3 in DNA: TGTGCTAGTGGGCTGAACTCAGATGAAGCTTTCTTT. This translates into CASGLNSDEAFF.

This chain joins TRBV4-3 and TRBJ1-6; D ambiguous. V was shortened by 1 base and J by 8 bases, with 6 bases between the two germline ends. Germline loops: CDR1 LGHNA, CDR2 YSLEER. The CDR3 consists of 13 residues. DNA for the CDR3: TGCGCCAGCAGCCAAGCGATGGATTCACCCCTCCACTTT. This sequence encodes CASSQAMDSPLHF.

The rearrangement joins TRBV9 to TRBJ2-7; D is unresolved. Germline-derived CDR1 and CDR2 are SGDLS and YYNGEE. This CDR3 has 14 residues. With 0 bases removed from V and 5 bases from J, the gap between germline ends came to 12 bases. The chain's CDR3 is CASSVAGSGHEQYF. The CDR3 bases are TGTGCCAGCAGCGTAGCTGGTTCCGGGCACGAGCAGTACTTC.

This clonotype was recorded once. J is TRBJ2-1 and V is TRBV7-6; 10 nucleotides match TRBD2. The J call is in doubt because the DNA end fits TRBJ2-7 better. CDR3 length: 18 residues. Germline CDR1 and CDR2: SGHVS and FNYEAQ. CDR3 sequence (DNA): TGTGCCAGCAGCTTAGTGCTAGCGGGGGATAGCTCCTACAATGAGCAGTACTTC. Its translation: CASSLVLAGDSSYNEQYF.

This clonotype has just a few counts. The V and J genes are TRBV7-2 and TRBJ2-5; 11 bases fit TRBD2. The length of the CDR3 is 17 residues. After removal of 6 bases from V and 1 base from J, the junction contained 10 bases not matched to a gene. Germline CDR1 and CDR2: SGHTA and FQGNSA. Written as DNA, the CDR3 is TGTGCCAGCAGTCGGAGGACTAGCGGGCGAGTCCAAGAGACCCAGTACTTC. Its translation: CASSRRTSGRVQETQYF.

V usage is TRBV9 and J usage is TRBJ2-3, with D uncertain. Trimming took off 2 bases at V and 0 bases at J, with 10 bases between the two ends. Germline values: CDR1 SGDLS, CDR2 YYNGEE. CDR3 length: 15 residues. This CDR3 is CASSVGISSTDTQYF. The CDR3, as DNA: TGTGCCAGCAGCGTTGGGATATCTAGCACAGATACGCAGTATTTT.